This T cell receptor beta chain was identified during a study of T-cell reconstitution after alpha-beta-depleted transplantation in children. In this sample, this clonotype turned up a few times. For TCRbeta, the library was prepared with unique molecular identifiers. TCRdb redid the calling of the PCR reads with MiXCR, one entry per CDR3 protein. The repertoire includes about 120,000 distinct CDR3 sequences, about 9.4% of them detected once, and 30% to 35% sits in the top ten. The V and J ends lost 2 bases and 0 bases respectively, with 6 bases between them. The CDR3 loop spans 14 amino acids. The V gene's germline CDR1 is LGHDT and CDR2 YNNKEL (reference sequence).

The rearrangement links TRBV3-1 to TRBJ2-3, with unresolved D. The sequenced sample was PBMCs, obtained before TCRalphabeta/CD19-depleted stem cell transplant. This sequence was found in a boy aged 2 to 9 with acute lymphoblastic leukemia, due to receive a stem cell transplant. The DNA for the CDR3 is TGTGCCAGCAGCCAATTGGTTAGCACAGATACGCAGTATTTT. Protein: CASSQLVSTDTQYF.